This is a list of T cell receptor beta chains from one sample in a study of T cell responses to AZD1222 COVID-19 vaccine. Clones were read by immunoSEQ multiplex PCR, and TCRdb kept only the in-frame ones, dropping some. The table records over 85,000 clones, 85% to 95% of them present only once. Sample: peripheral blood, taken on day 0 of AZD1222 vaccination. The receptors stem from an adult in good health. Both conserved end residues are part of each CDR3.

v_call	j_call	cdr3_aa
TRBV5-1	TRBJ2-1	CASSLAVGGYNEQFF
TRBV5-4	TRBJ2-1	CASSLVAGGGNEQFF
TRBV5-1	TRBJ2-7	CASSLDGAYEQYF
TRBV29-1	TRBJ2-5	CSVEDAAAYQETQYF
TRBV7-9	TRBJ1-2	CASSFQGDNYGYTF
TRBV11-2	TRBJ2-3	CASSSRTTSFTDTQYF
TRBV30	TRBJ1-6	CAWSIGGPNSPLHF
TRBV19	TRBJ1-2	CASSRRDSNYGYTF
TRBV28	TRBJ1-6	CASSLSGLSNSPLHF
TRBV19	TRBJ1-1	CASSSMNTEAFF
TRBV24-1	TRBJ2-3	CATSPSQNPNTQYF
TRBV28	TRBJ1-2	CASSRQAYGYTF
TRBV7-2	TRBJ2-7	CASSFTGLAGLYEQYF
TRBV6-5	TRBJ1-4	CASSYSQPGPVGLFF
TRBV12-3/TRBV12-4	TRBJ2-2	CAGRGPDTGELFF
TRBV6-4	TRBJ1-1	CASSDRGDRTEAFF
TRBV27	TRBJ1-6	CASCGGGSPYNSPLHF
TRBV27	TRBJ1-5	CASSPLQGRRGQPQHF
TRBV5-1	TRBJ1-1	CASSLGLNTEAFF
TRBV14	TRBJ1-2	CASSQYGMDYGYTF
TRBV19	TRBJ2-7	CASSIGLAGEQYF
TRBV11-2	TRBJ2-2	CASSLLRGLPTGELFF
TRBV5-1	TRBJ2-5	CASSFTAQQETQYF
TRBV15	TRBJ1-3	CATSRDRGVNTIYF
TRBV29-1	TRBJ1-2	CSVDWTGVGGYTF
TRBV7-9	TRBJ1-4	CASSTRTGLNEKLFF
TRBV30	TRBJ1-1	CAWSVEGYTEAFF
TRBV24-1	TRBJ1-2	CATSDRRGNGYTF
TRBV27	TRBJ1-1	CASSPRQNTEAFF
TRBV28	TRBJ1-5	CASSSPRLKDRGGNQPQHF
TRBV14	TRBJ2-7	CASSPLSGGYEQYF
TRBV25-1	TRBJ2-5	CASSPGQGDQETQYF
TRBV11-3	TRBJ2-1	CASSLKRGAQREQFF
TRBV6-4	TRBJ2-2	CASSPGTANTGELFF
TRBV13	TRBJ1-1	CASSRPGRDTEAFF
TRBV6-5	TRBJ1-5	CASSSRALRGQPQHF
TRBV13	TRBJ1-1	CASSSRGEAFF